The rows below give T cell receptor beta chains drawn from one sample of a study of T cells in Graves' hyperthyroidism and ophthalmopathy. Via MiXCR, TCRdb re-called the multiplex PCR reads, giving one row per CDR3 protein. The table records 600,000 or so distinct CDR3 sequences, 14% of them present only once. The sequenced material came from blood. Every receptor here comes from a woman between 18 and 29 years old with Graves' ophthalmopathy. Each CDR3 is given with its conserved first and last residue. The D gene is left open where the match is weak. Clone size, where shown, is once, few, many, or a class for clones that have expanded.

J,V,D,size,DNA,CDR3
TRBJ1-1,TRBV10-3,NA,many,TGTGCCATCAGTCTGGAGGGGAATAAGGCTTTCTTT,CAISLEGNKAFF
TRBJ2-2,TRBV4-1,NA,few,TGCGCCAGCAGCCAAGAGTATGGCGGGGAGCTGTTTTTT,CASSQEYGGELFF
TRBJ2-1,TRBV5-8,NA,NA,TGCGCCAGCAGCCAAGATTTTGGAGGGGCCTACAATGAGCAGTTCTTC,CASSQDFGGAYNEQFF
TRBJ2-7,TRBV7-9,NA,many,TGTGCCAGCAGCTTACGGTTTGAGGGAGAGTACTCCTACGAGCAGTACTTC,CASSLRFEGEYSYEQYF
TRBJ2-7,TRBV10-3,TRBD2,NA,TGTGCCATCAGTGATAGCGGGACCTTCCCCCACGAGCAGTACTTC,CAISDSGTFPHEQYF
TRBJ2-1,TRBV19,TRBD2,NA,TGTGCCAGTAGTGTTAGAACTAGCGGGAACAATGAGCAGTTCTTC,CASSVRTSGNNEQFF
TRBJ2-7,TRBV5-1,NA,few,TGCGCCAGCAGCTTGGACTGGGCCTACGAGCAGTACTTC,CASSLDWAYEQYF
TRBJ2-6,TRBV10-3,NA,NA,TGTGCCATCAGTGAGTCGGGCGGGACAGTCAACTCTGGGGCCAACGTCCTGACTTTC,CAISESGGTVNSGANVLTF
TRBJ2-7,TRBV4-3,TRBD1,many,TGCGCCAGCAGCCAAGATCTGACAGGGGGCTTGTACGAGCAGTACTTC,CASSQDLTGGLYEQYF
TRBJ2-6,TRBV6-6,NA,many,TGTGCCAGCAGTTACTCGTTCGGGGCTGGGGCCAACGTCCTGACTTTC,CASSYSFGAGANVLTF